The 13 T cell receptor beta chains reported below all come from one sample, sequenced in a study of cutaneous CD30+ T cell lymphoproliferative disorder and hepatitis E. Clones were sequenced by immunoSEQ multiplex PCR, and TCRdb holds only the in-frame ones, with some missing. The sample includes 7,000 to 9,000 clones, around 74% seen only once; the top ten take more than 0.95%. The sequenced sample consisted of blood. The receptor source for this set is a human donor with a cutaneous T cell lymphoproliferative disorder associated with hepatitis E virus.

Only a few counts were recorded for this clone. The CDR3: CASSDTGTQYF. The CDR3 DNA reads as TGCGCCAGCAGTGACACAGGGACGCAGTACTTC. V and J are TRBV10-1 and TRBJ2-7; D is possibly TRBD1 (6 bases). V was pared by 3 bases and J by 9 bases, with 9 bases between. The CDR3 has 11 amino acids. Germline V gene data show CDR1 as WNHNN and CDR2 as SYGVQD (reference sequence).

V gene TRBV6-1 combines with J gene TRBJ2-6; D is unresolved. This CDR3 spans 15 amino acids. The germline V and J ends were trimmed by 1 base and 0 bases, with 4 bases remaining between them. Germline V gives CDR1 MNHNS, CDR2 SASEGT. The CDR3 loop reads CASSEDSSGANVLTF. CDR3 sequence (DNA): TGTGCCAGCAGTGAAGACAGCTCTGGGGCCAACGTCCTGACTTTC.

V is TRBV5-5 and J is TRBJ2-6; D gene unclear. The V end was cut by 4 bases, the J end by 0 bases, with 8 bases between. The CDR3 contains 15 residues. CDR1 is SGHKS, CDR2 YYEKEE, per germline (reference sequence). In DNA, the CDR3 is TGTGCCAGCAGCGCCTGGAACTCTGGGGCCAACGTCCTGACTTTC. Amino acid sequence: CASSAWNSGANVLTF.

V is TRBV7-7 and J is TRBJ2-7, with 13 nucleotides matching TRBD2. Trimming at V came to 4 bases and at J to 4 bases, leaving 4 bases not matched to a gene. CDR1 is SSHAT and CDR2 is FNYEAQ in the germline V gene (reference sequence). This CDR3 region has 15 residues. The CDR3 sequence is CASSSGTSGIYEQYF. The CDR3 region has the DNA TGTGCCAGCAGCTCTGGGACTAGCGGGATATACGAGCAGTACTTC.

The chain recombines TRBV4-2 with TRBJ2-1; D assignment may be TRBD1 or TRBD2 (5 bases each). The germline gives CDR1 LGHNA, CDR2 YNFKEQ. V was pared by 0 bases and J by 3 bases, with 12 bases between. The CDR3 length is 16 residues. CDR3 DNA sequence: TGTGCCAGCAGCCAAGATCAGAGGGGATACTACAATGAGCAGTTCTTC. Amino acids: CASSQDQRGYYNEQFF.

A few counts support this clone. This chain links TRBV28 with TRBJ2-5; possible D gene TRBD1, 5 bases. V was clipped by 3 bases and J by 5 bases, with 10 bases between them. Germline V CDR1 and CDR2: MDHEN, SYDVKM. CDR3 length: 13 residues. The CDR3 is CASSLSGLETQYF. The CDR3 DNA reads as TGTGCCAGCAGTTTGTCAGGGTTGGAGACCCAGTACTTC.

The chain combines TRBV7-6 with TRBJ2-2; no firm D call. The germline V and J ends were trimmed by 2 bases and 1 base, with 11 bases remaining between them. Per germline, CDR1 SGHVS and CDR2 FNYEAQ. This CDR3 is built from 16 residues. CDR3: CASSLPFTQNTGELFF. CDR3 DNA sequence: TGTGCCAGCAGCTTACCGTTCACTCAGAACACCGGGGAGCTGTTTTTT.

J is TRBJ2-7 and V is TRBV6-5, with D perhaps given as TRBD1 or TRBD2 (5 bases each). The CDR3 extends over 12 amino acids. Germline V gives CDR1 MNHEY, CDR2 SVGAGI. The ends were cut back, 11 bases at V and 2 bases at J, with 13 bases in the middle. CDR3 residues: CAVGEGPYEQYF. The CDR3 coding sequence is TGTGCCGTCGGCGAGGGGCCCTACGAGCAGTACTTC.

The CDR3 region is CASIQQGHGYTF. CDR3 coding DNA: TGTGCCAGTATACAACAGGGTCACGGCTACACCTTC. The rearrangement links TRBV19 to TRBJ1-2; D is perhaps TRBD1 (6 bases). Germline V CDR1 and CDR2: LNHDA, SQIVND (reference sequence). The length of the CDR3 is 12 residues. The V and J ends lost 7 bases and 8 bases respectively, with 14 bases between them.

This chain links TRBV6-5 with TRBJ2-1; D not certain. The CDR3 has 11 amino acids. The germline V and J ends were trimmed by 2 bases and 8 bases, with 4 bases remaining between them. Germline V lookup: CDR1 MNHEY, CDR2 SVGAGI. The CDR3 DNA follows: TGTGCCAGCAGTTACGGATATGAGCAGTTCTTC. Protein product: CASSYGYEQFF.

The chain is built from TRBV9 and TRBJ1-3; 8 bases align to TRBD1. V lost 0 bases, J lost 7 bases, and 9 bases stayed unmatched. The CDR3 loop spans 16 amino acids. Germline V gene lookup returns CDR1 SGDLS and CDR2 YYNGEE. In DNA form, the CDR3 reads TGTGCCAGCAGCGTAGAATCCTCTAGACAGGGGAACACCATATATTTT. The encoded protein is CASSVESSRQGNTIYF.

CDR3 sequence: CASSGRYNQPQHF. The CDR3 DNA is TGTGCCAGTAGCGGACGGTACAATCAGCCCCAGCATTTT. The rearrangement joins TRBV19 to TRBJ1-5; D gene unclear. V lost 6 bases and J 3 bases, leaving 9 bases between the germline ends. Germline CDR1 and CDR2: LNHDA and SQIVND (reference sequence). This CDR3 is built from 13 residues.

CDR3 protein: CASSQDQPAGVTDTQYF. The CDR3 region has the DNA TGCGCCAGCAGCCAAGACCAACCAGCGGGAGTGACAGATACGCAGTATTTT. The genes are TRBV4-3 and TRBJ2-3; 8 positions agree with TRBD2. This CDR3 spans 17 amino acids. Germline V gives CDR1 LGHNA, CDR2 YSLEER. The junction had 8 bases not matched to a gene; V was cut back by 0 bases and J by 3 bases.